This TCR beta chain stems from a study of blood T cell repertoires in COVID-19. Source study methods: From reference gene primer amplification, estimates of nucleated cell counts were derived. Sequenced by immunoSEQ multiplex PCR; TCRdb stores in-frame clones only, minus some. That table is the source of V, J and clone size, and D and trimming were worked out from the DNA. The sample holds approximately 150,000 clones, around 82% seen once. The V end lost 6 bases, the J end lost 6 bases, and 6 bases lay between the germline ends. The CDR3 sequence is 10 residues long. Germline values: CDR1 DFQATT, CDR2 SNEGSKA (reference sequence).

The chain uses TRBV20-1 and TRBJ2-1; no clear D. This sequence originates from a man between 65 and 80 years old with active or convalescent COVID-19. The sequencing input was peripheral blood. The CDR3, as DNA: TGCAGTGCCGAGCGCAATGAGCAGTTCTTC. This codes for CSAERNEQFF.